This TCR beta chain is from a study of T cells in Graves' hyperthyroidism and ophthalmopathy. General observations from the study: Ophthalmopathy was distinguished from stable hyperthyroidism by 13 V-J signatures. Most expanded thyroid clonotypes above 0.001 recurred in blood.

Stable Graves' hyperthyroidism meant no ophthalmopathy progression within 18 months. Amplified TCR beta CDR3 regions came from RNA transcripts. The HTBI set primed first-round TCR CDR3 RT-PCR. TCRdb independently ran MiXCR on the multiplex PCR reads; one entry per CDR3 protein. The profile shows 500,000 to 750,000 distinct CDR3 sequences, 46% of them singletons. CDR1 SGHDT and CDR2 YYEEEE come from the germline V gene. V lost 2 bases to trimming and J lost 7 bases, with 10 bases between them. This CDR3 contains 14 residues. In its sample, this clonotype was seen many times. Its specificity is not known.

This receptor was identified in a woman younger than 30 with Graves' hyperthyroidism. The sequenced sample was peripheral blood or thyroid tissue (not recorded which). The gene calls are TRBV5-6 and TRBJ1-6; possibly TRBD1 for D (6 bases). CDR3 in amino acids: CASSLWGLNSPLHF. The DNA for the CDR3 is TGTGCCAGCAGCTTATGGGGGCTGAATTCACCCCTCCACTTT.